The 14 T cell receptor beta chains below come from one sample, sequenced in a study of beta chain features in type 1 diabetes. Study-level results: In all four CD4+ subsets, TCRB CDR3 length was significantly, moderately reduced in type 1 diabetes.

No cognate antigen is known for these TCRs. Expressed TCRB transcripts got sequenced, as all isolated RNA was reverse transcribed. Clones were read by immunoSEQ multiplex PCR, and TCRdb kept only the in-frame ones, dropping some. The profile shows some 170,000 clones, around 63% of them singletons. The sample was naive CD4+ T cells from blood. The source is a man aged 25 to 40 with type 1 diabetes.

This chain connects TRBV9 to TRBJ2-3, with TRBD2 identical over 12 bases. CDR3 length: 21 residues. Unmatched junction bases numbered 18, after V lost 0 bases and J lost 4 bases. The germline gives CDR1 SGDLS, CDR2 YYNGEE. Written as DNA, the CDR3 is TGTGCCAGCAGCGTAGACCCCCCCGGACTAGCGGGGAAGTCGCCCGCAGATACGCAGTATTTT. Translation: CASSVDPPGLAGKSPADTQYF.

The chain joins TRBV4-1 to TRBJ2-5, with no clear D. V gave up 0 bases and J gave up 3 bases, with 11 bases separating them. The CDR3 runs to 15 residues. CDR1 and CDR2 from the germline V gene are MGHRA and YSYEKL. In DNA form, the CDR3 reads TGCGCCAGCAGCCAAGAAAGCCATTCGGAAGAGACCCAGTACTTC. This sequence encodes CASSQESHSEETQYF.

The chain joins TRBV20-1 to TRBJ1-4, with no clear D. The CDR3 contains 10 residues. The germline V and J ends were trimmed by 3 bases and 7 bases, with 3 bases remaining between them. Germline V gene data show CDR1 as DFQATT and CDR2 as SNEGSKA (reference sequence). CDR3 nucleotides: TGCAGTGCTAGTGGTGAAAAACTGTTTTTT. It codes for CSASGEKLFF.

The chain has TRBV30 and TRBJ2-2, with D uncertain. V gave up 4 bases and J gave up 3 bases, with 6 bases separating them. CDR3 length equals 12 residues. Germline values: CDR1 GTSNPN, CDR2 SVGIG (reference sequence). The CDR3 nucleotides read TGTGCCTGGACCTGGTACACCGGGGAGCTGTTTTTT. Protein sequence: CAWTWYTGELFF. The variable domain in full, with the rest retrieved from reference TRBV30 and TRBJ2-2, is SQTIHQWPATLVQPVGSPLSLECTVEGTSNPNLYWYRQAAGRGLQLLFYSVGIGQISSEVPQNLSASRPQDRQFILSSKKLLLSDSGFYLCAWTWYTGELFFGEGSRLTVL.

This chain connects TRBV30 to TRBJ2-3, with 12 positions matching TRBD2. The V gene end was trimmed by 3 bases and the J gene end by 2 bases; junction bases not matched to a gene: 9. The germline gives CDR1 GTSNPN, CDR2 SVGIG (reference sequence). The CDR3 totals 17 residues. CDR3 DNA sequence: TGTGCCTGGAGCCCCCTCCGGACTAGCGGGGTCACAGATACGCAGTATTTT. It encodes CAWSPLRTSGVTDTQYF.

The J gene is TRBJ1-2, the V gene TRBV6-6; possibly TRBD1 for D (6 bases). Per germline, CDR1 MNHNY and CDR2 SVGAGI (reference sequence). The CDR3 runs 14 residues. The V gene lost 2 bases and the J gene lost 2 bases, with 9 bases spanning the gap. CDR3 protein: CASSYNGQNYGYTF. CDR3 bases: TGTGCCAGCAGTTACAACGGACAGAACTATGGCTACACCTTC.

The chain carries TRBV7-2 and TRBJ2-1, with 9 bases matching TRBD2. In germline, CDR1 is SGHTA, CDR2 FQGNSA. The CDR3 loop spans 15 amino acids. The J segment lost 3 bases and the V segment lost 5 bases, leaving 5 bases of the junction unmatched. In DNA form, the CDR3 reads TGTGCCAGCAGCCGTTCTAGCGGGGACTACAATGAGCAGTTCTTC. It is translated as CASSRSSGDYNEQFF. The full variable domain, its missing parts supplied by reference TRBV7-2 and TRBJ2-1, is GAGVSQSPSNKVTEKGKDVELRCDPISGHTALYWYRQSLGQGLEFLIYFQGNSAPDKSGLPSDRFSAERTGGSVSTLTIQRTQQEDSAVYLCASSRSSGDYNEQFFGPGTRLTVL.

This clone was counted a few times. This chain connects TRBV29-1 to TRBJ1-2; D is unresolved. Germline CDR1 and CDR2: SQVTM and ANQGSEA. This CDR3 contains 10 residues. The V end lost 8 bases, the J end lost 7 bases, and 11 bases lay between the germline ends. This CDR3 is CSCDGIGYTF. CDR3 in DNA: TGCAGCTGTGACGGGATTGGCTACACCTTC.

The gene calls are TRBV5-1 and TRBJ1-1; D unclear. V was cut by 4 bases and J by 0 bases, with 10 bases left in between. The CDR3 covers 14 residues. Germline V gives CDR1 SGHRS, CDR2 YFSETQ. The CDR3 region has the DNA TGCGCCAGCAGCCTGATCCAGGTGAACACTGAAGCTTTCTTT. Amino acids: CASSLIQVNTEAFF.

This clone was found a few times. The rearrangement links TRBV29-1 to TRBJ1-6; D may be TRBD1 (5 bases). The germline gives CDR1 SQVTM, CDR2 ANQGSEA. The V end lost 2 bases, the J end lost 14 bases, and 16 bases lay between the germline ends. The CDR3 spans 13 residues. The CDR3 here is CSVETGDGFTLHF. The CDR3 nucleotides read TGCAGCGTTGAAACGGGGGACGGATTTACCCTCCACTTT.

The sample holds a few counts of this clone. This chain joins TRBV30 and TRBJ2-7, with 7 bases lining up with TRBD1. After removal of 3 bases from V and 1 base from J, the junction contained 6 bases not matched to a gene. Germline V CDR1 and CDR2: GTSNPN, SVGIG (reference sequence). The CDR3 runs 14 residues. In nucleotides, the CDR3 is TGTGCCTGGAGAGGACAGGAGACTTCCTACGAGCAGTACTTC. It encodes CAWRGQETSYEQYF.

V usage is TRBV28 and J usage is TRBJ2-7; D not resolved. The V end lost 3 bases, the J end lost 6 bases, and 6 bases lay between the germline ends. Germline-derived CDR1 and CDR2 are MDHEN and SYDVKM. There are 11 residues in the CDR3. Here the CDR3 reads CASSFSVEQYF. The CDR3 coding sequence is TGTGCCAGCAGTTTTTCGGTCGAGCAGTACTTC.

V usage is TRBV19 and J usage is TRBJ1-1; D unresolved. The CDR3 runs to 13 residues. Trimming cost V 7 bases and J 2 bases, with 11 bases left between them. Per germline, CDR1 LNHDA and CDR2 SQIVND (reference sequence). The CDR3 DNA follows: TGTGCCAGTACTGGCTGGTCAAACACTGAAGCTTTCTTT. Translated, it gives CASTGWSNTEAFF.

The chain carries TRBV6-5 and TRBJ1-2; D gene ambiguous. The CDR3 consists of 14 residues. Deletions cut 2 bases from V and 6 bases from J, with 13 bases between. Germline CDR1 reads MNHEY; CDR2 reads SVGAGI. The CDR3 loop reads CASSYSGRGDGYTF. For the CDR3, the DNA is TGTGCCAGCAGTTACAGCGGACGAGGAGATGGCTACACCTTC.